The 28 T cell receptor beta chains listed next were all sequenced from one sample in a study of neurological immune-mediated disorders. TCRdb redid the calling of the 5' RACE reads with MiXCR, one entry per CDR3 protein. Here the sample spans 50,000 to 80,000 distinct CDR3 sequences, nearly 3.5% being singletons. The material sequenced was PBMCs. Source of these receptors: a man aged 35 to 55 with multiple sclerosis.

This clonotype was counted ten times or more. CDR3 protein: CASVGVSYNEQFF. CDR3 nucleotides: TGTGCCAGCGTGGGTGTATCCTACAATGAGCAGTTCTTC. The chain uses TRBV12-3 or TRBV12-4 and TRBJ2-1; unclear D gene. CDR3 length: 13 amino acids. V lost 8 bases to trimming and J lost 1 base, with 9 bases between them.

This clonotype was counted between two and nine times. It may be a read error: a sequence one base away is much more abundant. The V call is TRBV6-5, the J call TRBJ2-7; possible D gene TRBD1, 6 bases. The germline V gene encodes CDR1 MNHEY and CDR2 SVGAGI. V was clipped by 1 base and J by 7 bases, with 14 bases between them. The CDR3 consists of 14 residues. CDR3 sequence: CASSYYTTGKEQYF. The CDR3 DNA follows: TGTGCCAGCAGTTACTACACAACAGGGAAAGAGCAGTACTTC.

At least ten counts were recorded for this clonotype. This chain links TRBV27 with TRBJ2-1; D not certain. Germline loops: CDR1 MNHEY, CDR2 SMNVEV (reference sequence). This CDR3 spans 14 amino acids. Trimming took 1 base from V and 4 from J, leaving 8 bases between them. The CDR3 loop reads CASSLYGVYNEQFF. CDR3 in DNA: TGTGCCAGCAGTTTATATGGGGTTTACAATGAGCAGTTCTTC.

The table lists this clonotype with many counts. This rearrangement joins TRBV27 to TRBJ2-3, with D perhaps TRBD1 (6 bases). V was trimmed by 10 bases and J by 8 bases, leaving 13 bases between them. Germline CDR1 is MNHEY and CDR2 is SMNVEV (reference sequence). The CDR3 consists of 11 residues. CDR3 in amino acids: CAIYTGFTQYF. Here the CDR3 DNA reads TGTGCCATCTACACAGGGTTTACGCAGTATTTT.

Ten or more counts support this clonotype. In DNA form, the CDR3 reads TGCAGTGCTAGTCGAGCGGGAGCCTACAATGAGCAGTTCTTC. Translated: CSASRAGAYNEQFF. The J gene is TRBJ2-1, the V gene TRBV20-1, with 8 nucleotides matching TRBD2. With 3 bases clipped from V and 2 bases from J, the junction kept 3 bases outside the gene matches. The germline V gene has CDR1 DFQATT and CDR2 SNEGSKA (reference sequence). This CDR3 has 14 amino acids.

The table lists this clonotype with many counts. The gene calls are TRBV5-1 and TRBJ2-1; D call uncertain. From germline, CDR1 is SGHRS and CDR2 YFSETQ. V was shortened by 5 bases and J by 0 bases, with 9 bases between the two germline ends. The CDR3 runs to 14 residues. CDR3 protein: CASRRSGSYNEQFF. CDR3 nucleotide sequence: TGCGCCAGCAGAAGGTCGGGCTCCTACAATGAGCAGTTCTTC.

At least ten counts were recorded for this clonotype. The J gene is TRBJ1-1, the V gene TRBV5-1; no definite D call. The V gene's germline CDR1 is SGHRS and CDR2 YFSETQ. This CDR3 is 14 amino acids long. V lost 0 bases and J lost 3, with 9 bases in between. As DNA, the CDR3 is TGCGCCAGCAGCTTGGGTGATGGTGACACTGAAGCTTTCTTT. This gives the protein CASSLGDGDTEAFF.

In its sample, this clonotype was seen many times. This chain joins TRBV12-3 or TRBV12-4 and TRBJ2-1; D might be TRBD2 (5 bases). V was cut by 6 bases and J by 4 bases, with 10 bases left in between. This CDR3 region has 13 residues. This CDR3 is CASSFRGYNEQFF. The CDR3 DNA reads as TGTGCCAGCAGCTTCCGGGGTTACAATGAGCAGTTCTTC.

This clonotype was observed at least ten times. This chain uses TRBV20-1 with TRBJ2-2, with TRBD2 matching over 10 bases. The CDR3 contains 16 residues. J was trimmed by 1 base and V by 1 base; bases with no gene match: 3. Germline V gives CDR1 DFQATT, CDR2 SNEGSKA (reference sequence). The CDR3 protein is CSARVGLAENTGELFF. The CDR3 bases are TGCAGTGCTAGAGTCGGACTAGCGGAGAACACCGGGGAGCTGTTTTTT.

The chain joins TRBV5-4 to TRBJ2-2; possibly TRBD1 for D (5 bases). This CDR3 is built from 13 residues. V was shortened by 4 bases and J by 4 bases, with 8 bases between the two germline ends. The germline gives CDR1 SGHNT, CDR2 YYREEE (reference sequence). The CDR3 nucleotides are TGTGCCAGCAGCAGTGACAGCACCGGGGAGCTGTTTTTT. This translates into CASSSDSTGELFF.

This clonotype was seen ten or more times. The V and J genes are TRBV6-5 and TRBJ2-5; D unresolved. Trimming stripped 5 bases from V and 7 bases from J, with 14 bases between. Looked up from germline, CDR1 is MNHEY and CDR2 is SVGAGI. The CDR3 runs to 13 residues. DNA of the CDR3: TGTGCCAGCAGTCCCACGGACGATAGGACCCAGTACTTC. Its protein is CASSPTDDRTQYF.

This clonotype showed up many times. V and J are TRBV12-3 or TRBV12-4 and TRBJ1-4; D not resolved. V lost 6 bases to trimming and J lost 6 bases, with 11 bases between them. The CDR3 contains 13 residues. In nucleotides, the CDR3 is TGTGCCAGCAGACAAAATCAGGATGAAAAACTGTTTTTT. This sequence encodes CASRQNQDEKLFF.

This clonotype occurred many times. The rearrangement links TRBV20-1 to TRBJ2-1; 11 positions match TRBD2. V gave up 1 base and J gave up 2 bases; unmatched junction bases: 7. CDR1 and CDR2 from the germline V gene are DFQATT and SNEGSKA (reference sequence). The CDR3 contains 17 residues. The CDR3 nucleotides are TGCAGTGCTAGAGCCCCACTAGCGGGAGTGGCCTACAATGAGCAGTTCTTC. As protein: CSARAPLAGVAYNEQFF.

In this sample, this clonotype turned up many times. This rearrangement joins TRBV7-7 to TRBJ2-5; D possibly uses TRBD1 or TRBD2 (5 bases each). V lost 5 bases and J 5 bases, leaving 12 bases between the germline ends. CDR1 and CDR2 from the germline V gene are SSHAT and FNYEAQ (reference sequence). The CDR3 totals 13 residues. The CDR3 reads CASSAGTGETQYF. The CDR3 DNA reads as TGTGCCAGCAGCGCCGGGACCGGCGAGACCCAGTACTTC. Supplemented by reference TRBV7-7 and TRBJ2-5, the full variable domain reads GAGVSQSPRYKVTKRGQDVTLRCDPISSHATLYWYQQALGQGPEFLTYFNYEAQPDKSGLPSDRFSAERPEGSISTLTIQRTEQRDSAMYRCASSAGTGETQYFGPGTRLLVL.

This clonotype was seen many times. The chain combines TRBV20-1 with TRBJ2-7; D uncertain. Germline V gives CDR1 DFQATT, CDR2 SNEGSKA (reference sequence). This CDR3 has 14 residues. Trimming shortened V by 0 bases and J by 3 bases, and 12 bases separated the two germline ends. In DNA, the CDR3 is TGCAGTGCTAGAGATGGGTACGGAAACTACGAGCAGTACTTC. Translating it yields CSARDGYGNYEQYF.

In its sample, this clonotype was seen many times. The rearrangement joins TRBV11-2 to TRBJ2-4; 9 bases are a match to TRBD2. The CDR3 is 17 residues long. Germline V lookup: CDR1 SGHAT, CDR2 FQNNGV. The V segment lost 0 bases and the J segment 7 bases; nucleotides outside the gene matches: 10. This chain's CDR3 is CASSLDFAGGPGNIQYF. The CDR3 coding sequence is TGTGCCAGCAGCTTAGATTTCGCGGGGGGGCCTGGGAACATTCAGTACTTC. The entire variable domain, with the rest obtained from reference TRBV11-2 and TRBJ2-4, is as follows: EAGVAQSPRYKIIEKRQSVAFWCNPISGHATLYWYQQILGQGPKLLIQFQNNGVVDDSQLPKDRFSAERLKGVDSTLKIQPAKLEDSAVYLCASSLDFAGGPGNIQYFGAGTRLSVL.

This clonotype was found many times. This chain's CDR3 is CSVEAGVGQPQHF. CDR3 coding DNA: TGCAGCGTCGAGGCAGGGGTTGGACAGCCCCAGCATTTT. The rearrangement links TRBV29-1 to TRBJ1-5, with a weak D call TRBD1 (6 bases). Germline V lookup: CDR1 SQVTM, CDR2 ANQGSEA. Trimming took off 6 bases at V and 7 bases at J, with 16 bases between the two ends. This CDR3 comprises 13 residues.

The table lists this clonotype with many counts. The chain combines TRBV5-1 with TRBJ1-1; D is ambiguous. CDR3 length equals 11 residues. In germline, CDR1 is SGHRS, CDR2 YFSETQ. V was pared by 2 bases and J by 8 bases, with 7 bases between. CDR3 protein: CASSFYGEAFF. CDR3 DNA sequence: TGCGCCAGCAGCTTTTACGGCGAAGCTTTCTTT.

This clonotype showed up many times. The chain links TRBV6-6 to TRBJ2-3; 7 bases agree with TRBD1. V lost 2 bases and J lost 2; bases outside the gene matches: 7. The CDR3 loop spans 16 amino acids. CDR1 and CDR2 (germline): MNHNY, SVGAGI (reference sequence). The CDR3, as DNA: TGTGCCAGCAGTTACGGGGACAGCTTCTACACAGATACGCAGTATTTT. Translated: CASSYGDSFYTDTQYF.

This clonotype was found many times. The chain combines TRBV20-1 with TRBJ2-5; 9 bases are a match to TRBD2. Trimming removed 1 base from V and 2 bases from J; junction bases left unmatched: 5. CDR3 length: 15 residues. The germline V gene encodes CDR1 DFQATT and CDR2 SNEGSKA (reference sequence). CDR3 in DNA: TGCAGTGCTAGAGGCGGGAGGGCCAGGCAAGAGACCCAGTACTTC. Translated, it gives CSARGGRARQETQYF.

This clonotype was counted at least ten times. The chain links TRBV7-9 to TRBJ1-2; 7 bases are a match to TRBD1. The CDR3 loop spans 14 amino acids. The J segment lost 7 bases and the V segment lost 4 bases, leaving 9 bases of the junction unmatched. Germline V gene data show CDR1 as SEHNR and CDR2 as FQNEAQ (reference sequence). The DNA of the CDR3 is TGTGCCAGCAGCTCGAGAGGACAGGATGGTGGCTACACCTTC. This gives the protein CASSSRGQDGGYTF.

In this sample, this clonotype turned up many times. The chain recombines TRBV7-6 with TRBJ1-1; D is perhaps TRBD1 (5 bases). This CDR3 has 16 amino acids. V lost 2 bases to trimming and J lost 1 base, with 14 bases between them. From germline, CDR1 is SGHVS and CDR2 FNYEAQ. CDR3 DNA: TGTGCCAGCAGCTTATTCTTCGGGGGGGGGAACACTGAAGCTTTCTTT. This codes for CASSLFFGGGNTEAFF.

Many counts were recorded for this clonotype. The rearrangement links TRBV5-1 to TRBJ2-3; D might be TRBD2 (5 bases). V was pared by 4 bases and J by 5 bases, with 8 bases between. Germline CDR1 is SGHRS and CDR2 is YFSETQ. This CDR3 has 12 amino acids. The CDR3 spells CASSAGGDTQYF. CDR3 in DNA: TGCGCCAGCAGCGCCGGAGGAGATACGCAGTATTTT. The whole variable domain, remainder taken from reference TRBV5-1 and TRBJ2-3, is KAGVTQTPRYLIKTRGQQVTLSCSPISGHRSVSWYQQTPGQGLQFLFEYFSETQRNKGNFPGRFSGRQFSNSRSEMNVSTLELGDSALYLCASSAGGDTQYFGPGTRLTVL.

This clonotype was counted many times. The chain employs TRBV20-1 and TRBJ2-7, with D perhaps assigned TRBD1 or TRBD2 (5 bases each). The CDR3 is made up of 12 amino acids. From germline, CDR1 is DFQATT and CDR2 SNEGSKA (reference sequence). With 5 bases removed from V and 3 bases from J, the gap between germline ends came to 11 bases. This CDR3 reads CSAQRGVYEQYF. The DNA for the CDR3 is TGCAGTGCTCAGAGAGGGGTCTACGAGCAGTACTTC.

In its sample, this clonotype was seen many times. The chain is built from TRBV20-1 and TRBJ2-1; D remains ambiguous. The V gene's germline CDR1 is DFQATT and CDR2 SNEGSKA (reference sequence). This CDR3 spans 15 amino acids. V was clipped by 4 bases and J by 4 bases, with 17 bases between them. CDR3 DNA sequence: TGCAGTGCTACTGTGTCGGAGAATACTTACAATGAGCAGTTCTTC. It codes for CSATVSENTYNEQFF.

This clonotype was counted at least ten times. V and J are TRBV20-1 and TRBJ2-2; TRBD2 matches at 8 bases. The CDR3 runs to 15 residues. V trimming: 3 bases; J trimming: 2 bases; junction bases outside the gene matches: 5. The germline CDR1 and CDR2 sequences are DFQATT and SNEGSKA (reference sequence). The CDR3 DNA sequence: TGCAGTGCTAGCCCTAGCGGGTCAAACACCGGGGAGCTGTTTTTT. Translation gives CSASPSGSNTGELFF.

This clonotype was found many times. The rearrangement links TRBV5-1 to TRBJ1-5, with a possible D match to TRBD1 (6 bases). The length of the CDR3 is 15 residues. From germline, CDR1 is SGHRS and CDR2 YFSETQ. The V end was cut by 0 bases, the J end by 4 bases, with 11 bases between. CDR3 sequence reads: CASSLGQEGNQPQHF. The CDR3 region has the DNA TGCGCCAGCAGCTTGGGACAGGAGGGGAATCAGCCCCAGCATTTT.

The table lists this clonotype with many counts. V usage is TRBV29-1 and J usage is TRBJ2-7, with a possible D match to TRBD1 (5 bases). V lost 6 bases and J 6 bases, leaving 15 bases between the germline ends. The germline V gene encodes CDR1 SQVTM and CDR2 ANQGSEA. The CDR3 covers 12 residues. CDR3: CSVLGQGGEQYF. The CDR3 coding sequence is TGCAGCGTCCTGGGGCAGGGCGGCGAGCAGTACTTC.